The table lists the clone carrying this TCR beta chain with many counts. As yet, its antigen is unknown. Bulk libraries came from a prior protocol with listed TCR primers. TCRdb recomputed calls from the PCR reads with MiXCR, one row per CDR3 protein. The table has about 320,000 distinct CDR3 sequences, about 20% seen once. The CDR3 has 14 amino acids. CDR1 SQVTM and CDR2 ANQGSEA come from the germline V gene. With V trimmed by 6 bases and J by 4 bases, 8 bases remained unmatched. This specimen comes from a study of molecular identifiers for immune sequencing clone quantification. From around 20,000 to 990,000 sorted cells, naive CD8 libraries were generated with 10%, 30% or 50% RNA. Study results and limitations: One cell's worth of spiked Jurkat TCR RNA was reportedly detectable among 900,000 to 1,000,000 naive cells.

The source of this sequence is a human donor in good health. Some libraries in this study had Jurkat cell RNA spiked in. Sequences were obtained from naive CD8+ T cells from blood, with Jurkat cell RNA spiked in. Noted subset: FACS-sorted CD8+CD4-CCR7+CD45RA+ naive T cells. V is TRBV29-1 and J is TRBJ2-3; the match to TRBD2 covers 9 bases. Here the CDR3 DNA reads TGCAGCGTCGCGACTAGCGGAGATTCAGATACGCAGTATTTT. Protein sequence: CSVATSGDSDTQYF.